This T cell receptor (beta chain) was identified during a study of blood T cell repertoires in COVID-19. The method was immunoSEQ multiplex PCR; TCRdb's version includes in-frame clones alone and lacks a portion of them. The sample includes around 150,000 clones, over 75% of them seen just once. The ends lost 4 bases at V and 2 bases at J; junction bases unmatched: 3. The V gene's germline CDR1 is SGHRS and CDR2 YFSETQ. This CDR3 has 13 residues. This TCR was recovered from a woman in her forties or fifties who had recovered from COVID-19. The chain employs TRBV5-1 and TRBJ2-7; the match to TRBD2 covers 7 bases. Sequences were obtained from PBMCs or T cells enriched from blood (not recorded which). The CDR3 sequence: CASSAGRTYEQYF. For the CDR3, the DNA is TGCGCCAGCAGCGCCGGGAGGACCTACGAGCAGTACTTC.